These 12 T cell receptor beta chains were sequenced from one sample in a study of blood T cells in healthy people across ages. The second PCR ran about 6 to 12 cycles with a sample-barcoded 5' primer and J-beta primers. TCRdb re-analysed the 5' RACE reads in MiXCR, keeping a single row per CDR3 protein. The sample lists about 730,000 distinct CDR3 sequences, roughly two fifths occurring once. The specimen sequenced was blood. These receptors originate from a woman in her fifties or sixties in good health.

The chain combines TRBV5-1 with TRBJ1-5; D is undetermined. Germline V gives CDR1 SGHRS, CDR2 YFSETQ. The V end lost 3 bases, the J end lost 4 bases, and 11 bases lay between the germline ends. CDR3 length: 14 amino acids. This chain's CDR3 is CASSSTVVNQPQHF. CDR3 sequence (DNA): TGCGCCAGCAGCTCAACAGTGGTTAATCAGCCCCAGCATTTT.

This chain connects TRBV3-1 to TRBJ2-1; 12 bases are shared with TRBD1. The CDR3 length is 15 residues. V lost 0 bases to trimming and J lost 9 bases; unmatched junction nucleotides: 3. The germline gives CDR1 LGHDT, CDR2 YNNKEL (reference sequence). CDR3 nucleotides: TGTGCCAGCAGCCAAGAGGGACAGGGGGCGCCTGAGCAGTTCTTC. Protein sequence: CASSQEGQGAPEQFF.

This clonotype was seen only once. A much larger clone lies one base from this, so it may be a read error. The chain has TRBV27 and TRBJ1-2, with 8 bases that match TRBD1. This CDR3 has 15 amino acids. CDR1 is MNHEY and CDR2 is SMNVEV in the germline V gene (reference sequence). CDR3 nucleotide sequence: TGTGCCTGCAGTCTAGGACAGGGTAATCGCTATGGCTACACCTTC. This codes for CACSLGQGNRYGYTF.

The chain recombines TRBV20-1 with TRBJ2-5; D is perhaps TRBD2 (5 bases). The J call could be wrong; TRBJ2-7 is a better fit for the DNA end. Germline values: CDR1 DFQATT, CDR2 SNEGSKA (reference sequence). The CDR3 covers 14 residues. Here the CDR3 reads CSASRGLGSDEQYF. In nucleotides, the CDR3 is TGCAGTGCTAGCCGGGGATTAGGATCCGACGAGCAGTACTTC.

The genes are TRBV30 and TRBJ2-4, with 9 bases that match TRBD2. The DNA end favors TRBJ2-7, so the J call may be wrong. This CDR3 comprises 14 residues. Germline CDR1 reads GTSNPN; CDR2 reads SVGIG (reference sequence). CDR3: CAWSGTSSWGEQYF. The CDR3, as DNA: TGTGCCTGGAGCGGGACTAGCTCTTGGGGCGAGCAGTACTTC.

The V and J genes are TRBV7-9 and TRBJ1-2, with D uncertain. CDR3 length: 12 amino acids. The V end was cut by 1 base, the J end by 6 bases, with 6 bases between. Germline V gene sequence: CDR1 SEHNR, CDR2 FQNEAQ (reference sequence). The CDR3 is CASSLGDHGYTF. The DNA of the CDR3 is TGTGCCAGCAGCTTAGGCGACCATGGCTACACCTTC. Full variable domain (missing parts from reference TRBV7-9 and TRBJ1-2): DTGVSQNPRHKITKRGQNVTFRCDPISEHNRLYWYRQTLGQGPEFLTYFQNEAQLEKSRLLSDRFSAERPKGSFSTLEIQRTEQGDSAMYLCASSLGDHGYTFGSGTRLTVV.

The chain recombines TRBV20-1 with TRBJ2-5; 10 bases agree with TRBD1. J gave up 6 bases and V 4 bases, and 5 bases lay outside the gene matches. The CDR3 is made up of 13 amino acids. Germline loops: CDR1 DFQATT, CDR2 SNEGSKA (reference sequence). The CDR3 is CSATGQGVKTQYF. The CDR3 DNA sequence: TGCAGTGCTACCGGACAGGGGGTAAAGACCCAGTACTTC.

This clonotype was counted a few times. CDR3 amino acids: CASSQGRDRDYEQYF. The CDR3 nucleotides are TGTGCCAGCAGCCAAGGACGGGACAGGGATTACGAGCAGTACTTC. This chain uses TRBV4-2 with TRBJ2-5, with 9 nucleotides matching TRBD1. The J call may be mistaken, given a closer DNA end match to TRBJ2-7. The CDR3 is 15 amino acids. The germline V gene has CDR1 LGHNA and CDR2 YNFKEQ.

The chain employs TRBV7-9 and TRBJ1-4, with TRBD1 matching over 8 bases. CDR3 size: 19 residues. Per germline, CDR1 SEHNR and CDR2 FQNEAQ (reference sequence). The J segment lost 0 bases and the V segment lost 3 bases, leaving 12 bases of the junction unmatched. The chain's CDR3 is CASSLALGQGGATNEKLFF. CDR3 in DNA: TGTGCCAGCAGCTTGGCCCTTGGACAGGGTGGTGCAACTAATGAAAAACTGTTTTTT.

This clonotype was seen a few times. CDR3 loop: CASSLVEAGEYGYTF. For the CDR3, the DNA is TGCGCCAGCAGCTTGGTTGAGGCCGGCGAATATGGCTACACCTTC. The chain combines TRBV5-1 with TRBJ1-2; no clear D. This CDR3 is built from 15 residues. V lost 0 bases to trimming and J lost 5 bases, with 14 bases between them. Germline CDR1 SGHRS, CDR2 YFSETQ.

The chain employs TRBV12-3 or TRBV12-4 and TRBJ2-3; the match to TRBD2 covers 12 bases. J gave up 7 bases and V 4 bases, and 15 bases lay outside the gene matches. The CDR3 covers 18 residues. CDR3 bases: TGTGCCAGCAGTTCCCTCCTAAGACTAGCGGGAGAGGGATATACGCAGTATTTT. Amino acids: CASSSLLRLAGEGYTQYF.

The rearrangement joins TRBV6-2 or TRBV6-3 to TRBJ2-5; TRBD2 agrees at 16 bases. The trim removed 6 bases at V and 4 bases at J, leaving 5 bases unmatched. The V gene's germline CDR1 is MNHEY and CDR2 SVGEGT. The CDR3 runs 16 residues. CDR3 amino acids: CASSQGLAGGLETQYF. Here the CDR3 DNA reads TGTGCCAGCAGCCAGGGACTAGCGGGAGGGTTAGAGACCCAGTACTTC.